These 11 T cell receptor beta chains were all obtained from the same sample, sequenced in a study of technical replicates of blood from a few donors. The protocol was immunoSEQ multiplex PCR, while the TCRdb copy is restricted to in-frame clones and leaves out a portion. The data contain tens of thousands of clones, 90% to 95% of them singletons. The source material was PBMCs. The receptor source for this set is a human donor in good health. Some clones in this sample may be carry-over from other donors' samples.

V gene TRBV11-3 combines with J gene TRBJ2-7; TRBD1 is a possible D gene (6 bases). The CDR3 totals 13 residues. Deletions cut 3 bases from V and 1 base from J, with 7 bases between. CDR1 is SGHNT, CDR2 YENEEA, per germline. CDR3 loop: CASSFQGSYEQYF. DNA for the CDR3: TGTGCCAGCAGCTTTCAGGGGTCCTACGAGCAGTACTTC.

The chain is built from TRBV27 and TRBJ2-1; tentatively, D is TRBD2 (6 bases). The CDR3 length is 13 residues. Germline assignment: CDR1 MNHEY and CDR2 SMNVEV (reference sequence). V was pared by 0 bases and J by 11 bases, with 11 bases between. The CDR3 reads CASSLSRGRQQFF. DNA for the CDR3: TGTGCCAGCAGTTTATCTCGGGGGAGACAGCAGTTCTTC.

The chain carries TRBV6-6 and TRBJ1-2; D is unclear. The CDR3 runs 14 residues. Per the germline V gene, CDR1 is MNHNY and CDR2 is SVGAGI (reference sequence). Trimming removed 0 bases from V and 2 bases from J, with 7 bases in between. DNA for the CDR3: TGTGCCAGCAGTTACTCCACAGCAAACTATGGCTACACCTTC. Its translation: CASSYSTANYGYTF.

This clone was found once. The V gene is TRBV2, the J gene TRBJ2-5, with a weak D call TRBD2 (6 bases). CDR1 is SNHLY, CDR2 FYNNEI, per germline. V lost 1 base to trimming and J lost 4 bases, with 10 bases between them. The CDR3 sequence is 14 residues long. The DNA for the CDR3 is TGTGCCAGCAGTGAAGGGGTGGGGGGAGAGACCCAGTACTTC. Amino acid sequence: CASSEGVGGETQYF.

The chain carries TRBV4-2 and TRBJ1-6; TRBD1 aligns across 7 bases. This CDR3 is 17 amino acids long. Unmatched junction bases numbered 7, after V lost 5 bases and J lost 0 bases. Germline CDR1 is LGHNA and CDR2 is YNFKEQ. CDR3 nucleotides: TGTGCCAGCAGCATTACAGGGGCTGGCTCCTATAATTCACCCCTCCACTTT. It encodes CASSITGAGSYNSPLHF.

The chain uses TRBV11-3 and TRBJ2-6, with 9 bases matching TRBD1. The CDR3 runs to 17 residues. The germline CDR1 and CDR2 sequences are SGHNT and YENEEA. V lost 5 bases, J lost 0 bases, and 5 bases stayed unmatched. This CDR3 is CASSPGQGGSGANVLTF. The CDR3 DNA follows: TGTGCCAGCAGCCCGGGACAGGGAGGCTCTGGGGCCAACGTCCTGACTTTC.

The count of this clone is one. The DNA for the CDR3 is TGTGCCAGCAGCTTATATACCGGACTACTTTCCTACGAGCAGTACTTC. As protein: CASSLYTGLLSYEQYF. This chain links TRBV7-9 with TRBJ2-7; weak D call: TRBD2 (6 bases). This CDR3 region has 16 residues. The V and J ends lost 2 bases and 1 base respectively, with 15 bases between them. Germline CDR1 reads SEHNR; CDR2 reads FQNEAQ (reference sequence).

V is TRBV4-3 and J is TRBJ1-1, with 7 bases lining up with TRBD1. J gave up 0 bases and V 1 base, and 2 bases lay outside the gene matches. Germline V gene lookup returns CDR1 LGHNA and CDR2 YSLEER. The CDR3 spans 15 residues. The CDR3 nucleotides are TGCGCCAGCAGCCAAGGACAGGGAGTGAACACTGAAGCTTTCTTT. Its translation: CASSQGQGVNTEAFF.

This clone was seen only once. The V gene is TRBV6-6, the J gene TRBJ1-1; TRBD1 aligns across 7 bases. This CDR3 comprises 12 residues. V lost 4 bases, J lost 10 bases, and 6 bases stayed unmatched. Germline lookup yields CDR1 MNHNY and CDR2 SVGAGI (reference sequence). The CDR3 here is CASSSADRRAFF. The CDR3, as DNA: TGTGCCAGCAGTTCCGCGGACAGGCGAGCTTTCTTT.

V usage is TRBV9 and J usage is TRBJ1-3; the D gene is possibly TRBD1 (5 bases). CDR1 and CDR2 (germline): SGDLS, YYNGEE. The CDR3 runs to 16 residues. Trimming took off 0 bases at V and 2 bases at J, with 12 bases between the two ends. The CDR3: CASSVVEGTAGNTIYF. CDR3 bases: TGTGCCAGCAGCGTAGTCGAGGGGACTGCTGGAAACACCATATATTTT.

The rearrangement uses TRBV19 and TRBJ2-7, with 12 bases identical to TRBD2. Germline V CDR1 and CDR2: LNHDA, SQIVND (reference sequence). The CDR3 is 17 residues long. V was clipped by 4 bases and J by 2 bases; unmatched bases: 9. CDR3 residues: CASSSGLAGRGPYEQYF. The CDR3 DNA is TGTGCCAGTAGTAGTGGACTAGCGGGGAGGGGGCCCTACGAGCAGTACTTC.